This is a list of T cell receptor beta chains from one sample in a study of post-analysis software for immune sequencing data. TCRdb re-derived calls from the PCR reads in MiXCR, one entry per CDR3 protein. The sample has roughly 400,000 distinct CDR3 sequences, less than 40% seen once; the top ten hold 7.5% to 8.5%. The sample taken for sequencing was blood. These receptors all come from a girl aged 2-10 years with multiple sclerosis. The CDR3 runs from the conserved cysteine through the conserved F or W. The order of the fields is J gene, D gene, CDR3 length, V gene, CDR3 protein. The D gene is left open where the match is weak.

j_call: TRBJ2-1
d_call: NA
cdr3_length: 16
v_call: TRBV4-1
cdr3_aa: CASSRQPLQSYNEQFF

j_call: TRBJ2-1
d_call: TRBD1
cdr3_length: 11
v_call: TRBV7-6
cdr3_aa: CAQHRGNEQFF

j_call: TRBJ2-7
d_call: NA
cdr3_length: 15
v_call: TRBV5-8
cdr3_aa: CASSWGSGRPYEQYF

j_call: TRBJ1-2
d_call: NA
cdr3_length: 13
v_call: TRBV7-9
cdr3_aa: CASSFSQGIGYTF

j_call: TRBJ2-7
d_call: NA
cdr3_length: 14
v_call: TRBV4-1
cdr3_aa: CASSHARAGAEQYF

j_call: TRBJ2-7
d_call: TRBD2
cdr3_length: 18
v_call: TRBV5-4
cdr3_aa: CASSDPTGGTSGSYEQYF

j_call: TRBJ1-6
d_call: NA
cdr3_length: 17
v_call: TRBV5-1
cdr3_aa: CASSLVGGDGYNSPLHF

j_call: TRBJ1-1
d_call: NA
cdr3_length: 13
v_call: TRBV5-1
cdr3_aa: CASGEDTGAEAFF

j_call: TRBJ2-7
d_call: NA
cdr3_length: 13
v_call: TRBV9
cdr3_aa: CASSVDTSYEQYF

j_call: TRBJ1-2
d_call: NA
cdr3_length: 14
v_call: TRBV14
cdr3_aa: CASSQGQGLYGYTF

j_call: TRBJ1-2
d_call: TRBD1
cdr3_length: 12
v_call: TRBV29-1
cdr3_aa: CSAQTGLEGYTF

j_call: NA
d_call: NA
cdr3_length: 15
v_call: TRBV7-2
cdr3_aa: CASSLNRAGPYEQYF

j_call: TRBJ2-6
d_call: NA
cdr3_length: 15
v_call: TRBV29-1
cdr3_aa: CSVEGDGFGANVLTF

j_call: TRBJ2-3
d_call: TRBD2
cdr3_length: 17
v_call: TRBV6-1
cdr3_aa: CASSEGSGGTFTDTQYF

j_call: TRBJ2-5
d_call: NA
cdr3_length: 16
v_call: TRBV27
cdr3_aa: CASSLLRGNNQETQYF

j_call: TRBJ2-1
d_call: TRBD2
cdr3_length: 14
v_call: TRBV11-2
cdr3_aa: CASGLGGRDNEQFF

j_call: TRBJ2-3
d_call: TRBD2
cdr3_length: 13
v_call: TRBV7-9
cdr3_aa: CASSQAGYDTQYF

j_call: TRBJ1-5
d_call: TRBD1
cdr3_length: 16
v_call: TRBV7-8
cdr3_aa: CASSWAGTGNNQPQHF

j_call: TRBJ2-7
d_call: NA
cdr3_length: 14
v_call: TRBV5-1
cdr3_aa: CASSKERADYEQYF

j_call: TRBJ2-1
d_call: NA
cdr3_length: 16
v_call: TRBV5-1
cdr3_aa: CASSLVPPFSYNEQFF

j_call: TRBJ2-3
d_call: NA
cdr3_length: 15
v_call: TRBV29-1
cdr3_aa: CSIHPSRAGTDTQYF

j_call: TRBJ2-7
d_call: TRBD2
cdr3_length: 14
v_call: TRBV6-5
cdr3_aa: CASSYRGGGSGQYF

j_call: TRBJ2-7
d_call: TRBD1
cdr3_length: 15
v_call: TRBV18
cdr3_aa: CASSPPGQGAYEQYF

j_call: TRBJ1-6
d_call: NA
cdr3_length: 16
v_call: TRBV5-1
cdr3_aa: CASSLQGSGPNSPLHF

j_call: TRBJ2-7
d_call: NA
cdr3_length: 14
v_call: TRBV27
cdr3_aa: CASSFSGIPYEQYF

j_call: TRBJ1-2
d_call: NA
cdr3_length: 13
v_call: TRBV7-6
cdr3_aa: CASSLAPGEDYTF

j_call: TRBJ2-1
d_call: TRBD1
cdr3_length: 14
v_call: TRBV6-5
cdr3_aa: CASSDGTAYIEQFF

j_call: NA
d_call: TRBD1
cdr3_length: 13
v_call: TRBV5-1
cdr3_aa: CASSSTTGGEQYF

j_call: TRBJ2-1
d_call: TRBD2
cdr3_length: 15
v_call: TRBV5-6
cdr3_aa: CASRRPGLADNEQFF

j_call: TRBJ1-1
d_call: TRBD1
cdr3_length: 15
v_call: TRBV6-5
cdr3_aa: CASSYSGTGSEGAFF

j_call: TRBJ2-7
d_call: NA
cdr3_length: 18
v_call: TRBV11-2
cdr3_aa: CASSLYFRSSASSYEQYF

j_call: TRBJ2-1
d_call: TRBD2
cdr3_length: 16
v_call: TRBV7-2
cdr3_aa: CASSLGPSGRRNEWFF

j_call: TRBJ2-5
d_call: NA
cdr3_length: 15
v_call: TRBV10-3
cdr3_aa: CAIGWRGPSRWTQYF

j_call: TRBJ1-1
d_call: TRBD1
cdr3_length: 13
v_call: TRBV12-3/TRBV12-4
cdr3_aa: CASRTFETGEAFF

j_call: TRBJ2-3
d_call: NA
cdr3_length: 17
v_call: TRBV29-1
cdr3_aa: CSVEGSIASRIRNTQYF

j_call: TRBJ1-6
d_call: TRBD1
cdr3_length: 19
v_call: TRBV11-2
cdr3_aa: CASSLDPGYYKGAISPLHF

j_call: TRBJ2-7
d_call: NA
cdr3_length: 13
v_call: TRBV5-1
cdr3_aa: CASSQGTSGEQYF